A single sample is the source of the 22 T cell receptor beta chains below, sequenced in a study of T-cell memory formation after mild COVID-19. In TCRdb, the 5' RACE reads were re-called with MiXCR into one record per CDR3 protein. Of a few hundred thousand distinct CDR3 sequences in the sample, 8% to 9.5% are singletons; the top ten hold more than 20%. The sample was PBMCs or a T cell subset sorted from them (not recorded which). The receptors derive from a young man who had mild COVID-19 (a few samples of this study predate the infection). Cell type and time point are not known.

This clonotype was picked up a small number of times. The chain uses TRBV7-9 and TRBJ1-1; D possibly corresponds to TRBD1 (6 bases). The CDR3 sequence is 14 residues long. Trimming took off 6 bases at V and 3 bases at J, with 14 bases between the two ends. The V gene's germline CDR1 is SEHNR and CDR2 FQNEAQ (reference sequence). The CDR3 loop reads CASSFYREDTEAFF. In nucleotides, the CDR3 is TGTGCCAGCAGTTTTTACAGGGAGGACACTGAAGCTTTCTTT.

This clonotype was seen at least ten times. This sequence joins TRBV7-8 and TRBJ2-3; 10 positions agree with TRBD2. This CDR3 has 15 residues. The J segment lost 1 base and the V segment lost 5 bases, leaving 3 bases of the junction unmatched. Germline CDR1 SGHVS, CDR2 FQNEAQ. CDR3 sequence (DNA): TGTGCCAGCAGCGTCACTAGCGGGGGCACAGATACGCAGTATTTT. The encoded protein is CASSVTSGGTDTQYF.

The sample holds a few counts of this clonotype. The chain couples TRBV7-9 to TRBJ2-3, with TRBD1 identical over 7 bases. CDR3 length: 15 amino acids. V lost 1 base and J lost 6; bases outside the gene matches: 7. Germline V lookup: CDR1 SEHNR, CDR2 FQNEAQ (reference sequence). For the CDR3, the DNA is TGTGCCAGCAGCTTAGTGTCACAGGGGTGGGATACGCAGTATTTT. Its translation: CASSLVSQGWDTQYF. The variable domain in full, completed from reference TRBV7-9 and TRBJ2-3, reads DTGVSQNPRHKITKRGQNVTFRCDPISEHNRLYWYRQTLGQGPEFLTYFQNEAQLEKSRLLSDRFSAERPKGSFSTLEIQRTEQGDSAMYLCASSLVSQGWDTQYFGPGTRLTVL.

This clonotype was found a few times. The rearrangement joins TRBV5-1 to TRBJ2-3; 9 bases are a match to TRBD2. V lost 3 bases to trimming and J lost 2 bases; unmatched junction nucleotides: 4. The length of the CDR3 is 15 residues. Germline values: CDR1 SGHRS, CDR2 YFSETQ. The CDR3: CASSSSGVYTDTQYF. The CDR3 nucleotides read TGCGCCAGCAGCTCTAGCGGGGTCTACACAGATACGCAGTATTTT.

There are many counts of this clonotype. The chain is built from TRBV10-3 and TRBJ2-1; D could derive from TRBD1 or TRBD2 (6 bases each). The V gene lost 0 bases and the J gene lost 3 bases, with 12 bases spanning the gap. The CDR3 has 16 amino acids. Per the germline V gene, CDR1 is ENHRY and CDR2 is SYGVKD. CDR3 nucleotide sequence: TGTGCCATCAGTGAGTCAGGGGGGATCGACTACAATGAGCAGTTCTTC. Amino acid sequence: CAISESGGIDYNEQFF.

The chain has TRBV4-1 and TRBJ1-4; TRBD1 matches 10 bases. The length of the CDR3 is 16 residues. V lost 4 bases and J lost 6; bases outside the gene matches: 8. Germline CDR1 reads MGHRA; CDR2 reads YSYEKL. DNA of the CDR3: TGCGCCAGCAGCCGTTCCCCCGGGACAGGGGATGAAAAACTGTTTTTT. It yields the protein CASSRSPGTGDEKLFF.

This clonotype came up a few times. The V call is TRBV30, the J call TRBJ2-1, with a possible D match to TRBD2 (6 bases). V was shortened by 1 base and J by 9 bases, with 10 bases between the two germline ends. This CDR3 is 12 amino acids long. The germline CDR1 and CDR2 sequences are GTSNPN and SVGIG (reference sequence). The CDR3 region has the DNA TGTGCCTGGAGTGATGGGGGGTTTGAGCAGTTCTTC. Protein product: CAWSDGGFEQFF.

The chain links TRBV20-1 to TRBJ1-2; D not certain. V was clipped by 0 bases and J by 4 bases, with 12 bases between them. The CDR3 has 14 amino acids. Germline V gene lookup returns CDR1 DFQATT and CDR2 SNEGSKA (reference sequence). The CDR3 region is CSARDTRSLYGYTF. The CDR3 DNA reads TGCAGTGCTAGAGATACCCGGTCCCTCTATGGCTACACCTTC.

This clonotype was counted only a few times. This chain uses TRBV18 with TRBJ1-4, with TRBD1 matching over 10 bases. Germline lookup yields CDR1 KGHSH and CDR2 LQKENI. The CDR3 contains 16 residues. Trimming took 4 bases from V and 6 from J; bases not matched to a gene: 8. CDR3 residues: CASSLNVGTGDEKLFF. The DNA of the CDR3 is TGTGCCAGCTCACTAAATGTTGGGACAGGGGATGAAAAACTGTTTTTT.

A single count supports this clonotype. The CDR3 reads CASSLEFGIYNEQFF. The CDR3 region has the DNA TGTGCCAGCAGCTTAGAATTTGGGATCTACAATGAGCAGTTCTTC. The chain has TRBV7-2 and TRBJ2-1; no firm D call. This CDR3 is 15 amino acids long. Germline V lookup: CDR1 SGHTA, CDR2 FQGNSA. Trimming cost V 1 base and J 3 bases, with 10 bases left between them.

The chain recombines TRBV7-8 with TRBJ1-3; D call uncertain. The CDR3 covers 15 residues. In germline, CDR1 is SGHVS, CDR2 FQNEAQ. Trimming took 4 bases from V and 4 from J, leaving 14 bases between them. The CDR3 nucleotides are TGTGCCAGCAGCTCGACATTTTCCGTGGGAAACACCATATATTTT. Its translation is CASSSTFSVGNTIYF.

The chain recombines TRBV7-2 with TRBJ1-1; tentative D call: TRBD1 (6 bases). The CDR3 extends over 12 amino acids. Per the germline V gene, CDR1 is SGHTA and CDR2 is FQGNSA. Trimming stripped 3 bases from V and 10 bases from J, with 12 bases between. CDR3 sequence (DNA): TGTGCCAGCAGCTTGGGGGCTTGGGGAGCTTTCTTT. It translates to CASSLGAWGAFF.

Only a few counts were recorded for this clonotype. The rearrangement joins TRBV5-1 to TRBJ2-1; 8 nucleotides agree with TRBD2. Trimming cost V 4 bases and J 6 bases; bases outside gene matches: 12. Germline loops: CDR1 SGHRS, CDR2 YFSETQ. The CDR3 has 16 amino acids. CDR3 loop: CASSLGVIAGTNEQFF. CDR3 bases: TGCGCCAGCAGCCTGGGGGTAATAGCGGGGACCAATGAGCAGTTCTTC.

The J gene is TRBJ2-1, the V gene TRBV7-8, with D perhaps TRBD1 or TRBD2 (5 bases each). V dropped 5 bases and J dropped 0 bases, with 17 bases sitting between them. In germline, CDR1 is SGHVS, CDR2 FQNEAQ. The CDR3 contains 17 residues. CDR3 coding DNA: TGTGCCAGCAGCCACGACGAGGGACCTAGCTCCTACAATGAGCAGTTCTTC. This gives the protein CASSHDEGPSSYNEQFF.

This clonotype occurred a few times. The rearrangement uses TRBV24-1 and TRBJ1-2; D remains unclear. This CDR3 region has 12 residues. V was clipped by 4 bases and J by 8 bases, with 10 bases between them. Germline assignment: CDR1 KGHDR and CDR2 SFDVKD. The CDR3 is CATSEIGEGYTF. CDR3 coding DNA: TGTGCCACCAGTGAGATAGGAGAGGGCTACACCTTC.

The CDR3 is CASSQPPYEQYV. CDR3 in DNA: TGTGCCAGCAGCCAACCGCCTTACGAGCAGTACGTC. The V gene is TRBV28, the J gene TRBJ2-7; D unresolved. CDR3 length: 12 residues. From germline, CDR1 is MDHEN and CDR2 SYDVKM. Trimming removed 6 bases at V and 4 bases at J, with 10 bases between.

This sequence joins TRBV20-1 and TRBJ2-1; D is perhaps TRBD2 (5 bases). Germline V gene lookup returns CDR1 DFQATT and CDR2 SNEGSKA (reference sequence). Trimming removed 6 bases at V and 0 bases at J, with 15 bases between. The CDR3 consists of 15 residues. The CDR3 loop is CSARPWESSYNEQFF. The CDR3 nucleotides are TGCAGTGCCCGCCCCTGGGAGAGCTCCTACAATGAGCAGTTCTTC.

The rearrangement links TRBV6-1 to TRBJ2-5, with D perhaps matching TRBD1 or TRBD2 (5 bases each). Germline V lookup: CDR1 MNHNS, CDR2 SASEGT. The V end was cut by 7 bases, the J end by 2 bases, with 11 bases between. The CDR3 has 13 amino acids. The CDR3 nucleotides are TGTGCCAGCAAAGGCTGGGGGCAAGAGACCCAGTACTTC. This encodes CASKGWGQETQYF.

This chain joins TRBV4-2 and TRBJ2-3, with a weak D call TRBD1 (5 bases). This CDR3 has 17 amino acids. Germline values: CDR1 LGHNA, CDR2 YNFKEQ. Between the trimmed V and J ends, which lost 1 base and 2 bases, there was a span of 16 bases. CDR3 nucleotide sequence: TGTGCCAGCAGCCAAGGGAGCACTGGGGCCTACACAGATACGCAGTATTTT. The encoded protein is CASSQGSTGAYTDTQYF.

This clonotype has ten or more counts. The J gene is TRBJ2-1, the V gene TRBV20-1; TRBD1 matches 7 bases. V was pared by 7 bases and J by 10 bases, with 13 bases of the junction left unmatched. The CDR3 covers 13 residues. Germline assignment: CDR1 DFQATT and CDR2 SNEGSKA (reference sequence). CDR3 bases: TGCAGTGTTCGGGACAGTCGTTTAGGGGAGCAGTTCTTC. Its translation is CSVRDSRLGEQFF.

This clonotype was recorded a few times. The chain combines TRBV7-2 with TRBJ2-3; 8 nucleotides line up with TRBD2. V trimming: 3 bases; J trimming: 6 bases; junction bases outside the gene matches: 8. This CDR3 contains 15 residues. Germline V gene sequence: CDR1 SGHTA, CDR2 FQGNSA. In nucleotides, the CDR3 is TGTGCCAGCAGCTTGCAACGCTCGGGGGGGGATACGCAGTATTTT. Protein sequence: CASSLQRSGGDTQYF.

V usage is TRBV5-6 and J usage is TRBJ2-6; D uncertain. The germline CDR1 and CDR2 sequences are SGHDT and YYEEEE. The ends were cut back, 4 bases at V and 4 bases at J, with 12 bases in the middle. This CDR3 spans 15 amino acids. The CDR3 region is CASSDRRQGANVLTF. The CDR3 nucleotides read TGTGCCAGCAGCGATCGACGGCAAGGGGCCAACGTCCTGACTTTC.